This T cell receptor beta chain appears in the sequencing data of a study of shared T cell receptors in the human thymus. Profiled with immunoSEQ multiplex PCR; TCRdb holds only in-frame clones, not every one. The table shows about 660,000 clones, with approximately 89% occurring only once. Trimming removed 5 bases from V and 4 bases from J, with 20 bases in between. CDR1 and CDR2 from the germline V gene are MNHEY and SMNVEV (reference sequence). The CDR3 runs 16 residues. The same data also went into a second study, on human thymus T cells. This second study says: Corrective cardiac surgery supplied the resected thymus tissue. As related research reported, thymic repertoires overlapped highly among unrelated individuals.

The sequence was collected from a boy younger than two with a congenital heart defect. The chain employs TRBV27 and TRBJ1-2; D gene uncertain. Sequencing was done on a sample of thymocytes. The DNA for the CDR3 is TGTGCCAGCAGTCAACAACGGTCTGCCCCAGGCTATGGCTACACCTTC. This encodes CASSQQRSAPGYGYTF.